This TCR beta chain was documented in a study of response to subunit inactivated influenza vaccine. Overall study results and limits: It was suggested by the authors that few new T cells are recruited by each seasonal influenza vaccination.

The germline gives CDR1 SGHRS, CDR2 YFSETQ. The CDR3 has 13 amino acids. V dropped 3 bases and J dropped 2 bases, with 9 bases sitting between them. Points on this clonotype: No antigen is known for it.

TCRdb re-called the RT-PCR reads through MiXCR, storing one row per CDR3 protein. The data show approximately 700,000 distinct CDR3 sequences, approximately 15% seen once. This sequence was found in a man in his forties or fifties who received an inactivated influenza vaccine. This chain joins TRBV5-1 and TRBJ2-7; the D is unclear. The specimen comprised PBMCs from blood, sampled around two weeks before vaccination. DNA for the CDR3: TGCGCCAGCAGCTGGACGGCCGCCTACGAGCAGTACTTC. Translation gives CASSWTAAYEQYF.